These 9 T cell receptor beta chains share one sample of origin, sequenced in a study of blood T cell repertoires in COVID-19. TCRdb's table, derived via immunoSEQ multiplex PCR, lists solely in-frame clones and lacks some. The table has approximately 270,000 clones, 80% to 95% seen once. The sequenced material came from PBMCs or T cells enriched from blood (not recorded which). Every receptor here comes from a man aged 35 to 55 who had been exposed to COVID-19.

J is TRBJ1-2 and V is TRBV27, with TRBD1 identical over 7 bases. V dropped 6 bases and J dropped 4; count of bases not matched to a gene: 8. The germline CDR1 and CDR2 sequences are MNHEY and SMNVEV (reference sequence). There are 14 residues in the CDR3. The CDR3 region is CASRSPDRVYGYTF. CDR3 coding DNA: TGTGCCAGCAGAAGTCCCGACAGGGTCTATGGCTACACCTTC.

The chain uses TRBV7-2 and TRBJ1-2; TRBD1 matches 9 bases. The germline V gene encodes CDR1 SGHTA and CDR2 FQGNSA. V trimming: 0 bases; J trimming: 7 bases; junction bases outside the gene matches: 3. The CDR3 is 14 residues long. CDR3 protein: CASSLATGGRGYTF. As DNA, the CDR3 is TGTGCCAGCAGCTTAGCGACAGGGGGTCGTGGCTACACCTTC.

The chain combines TRBV29-1 with TRBJ1-2; a possible D gene is TRBD1 (6 bases). The germline V and J ends were trimmed by 6 bases and 6 bases, with 11 bases remaining between them. The CDR3 is made up of 11 amino acids. Germline lookup yields CDR1 SQVTM and CDR2 ANQGSEA. The CDR3 DNA is TGCAGCGTCGGACAGATAGATGGCTACACCTTC. Translated, it gives CSVGQIDGYTF.

The chain has TRBV7-6 and TRBJ2-7, with 9 bases that match TRBD2. With V trimmed by 5 bases and J by 7 bases, 12 bases remained unmatched. This CDR3 is 15 amino acids long. Per germline, CDR1 SGHVS and CDR2 FNYEAQ. CDR3 sequence reads: CASSQSGMAGGEQYF. CDR3 bases: TGTGCCAGCAGCCAGTCGGGCATGGCGGGGGGGGAGCAGTACTTC.

J is TRBJ1-6 and V is TRBV28; the D gene is possibly TRBD1 (5 bases). V gave up 3 bases and J gave up 5 bases, with 8 bases separating them. The CDR3 runs to 14 residues. The germline V gene encodes CDR1 MDHEN and CDR2 SYDVKM. CDR3 DNA: TGTGCCAGCAGTTTGACAGTAGATAATTCACCCCTCCACTTT. Translating it yields CASSLTVDNSPLHF.

The chain joins TRBV15 to TRBJ2-1, with TRBD1 matching 8 bases. This CDR3 has 17 amino acids. Germline CDR1 is LNHNV and CDR2 is YYDKDF (reference sequence). V shed 3 bases and J 9 bases; nucleotides not matched to a gene: 16. The CDR3 sequence is CATSRTGQGSALGEQFF. CDR3 DNA sequence: TGTGCCACCAGCAGGACCGGACAGGGTTCAGCTCTTGGTGAGCAGTTCTTC.

This rearrangement joins TRBV10-1 to TRBJ2-7, with TRBD1 matching 11 bases. The CDR3 length is 14 residues. V gave up 6 bases and J gave up 6 bases; unmatched junction bases: 7. Germline V lookup: CDR1 WNHNN, CDR2 SYGVQD (reference sequence). CDR3 residues: CASSAGTGGTEQYF. CDR3 bases: TGCGCCAGCAGCGCCGGGACAGGGGGAACCGAGCAGTACTTC.

This sequence joins TRBV6-4 and TRBJ2-7; no clear D. The ends were cut back, 7 bases at V and 5 bases at J, with 21 bases in the middle. CDR3 length: 15 residues. Germline CDR1 is MRHNA and CDR2 is SNTAGT. CDR3 DNA: TGTGCCAGCAATACTGACCCATACGACTGGCACGAGCAGTACTTC. Its protein is CASNTDPYDWHEQYF.

The rearrangement links TRBV9 to TRBJ2-7; TRBD2 matches at 9 bases. The CDR3 consists of 15 residues. CDR1 and CDR2 (germline): SGDLS, YYNGEE. V dropped 9 bases and J dropped 2; count of bases not matched to a gene: 12. CDR3 region: CAIRLRLAEPYEQYF. The CDR3 DNA reads as TGTGCCATCAGACTTAGACTAGCGGAGCCCTACGAGCAGTACTTC.